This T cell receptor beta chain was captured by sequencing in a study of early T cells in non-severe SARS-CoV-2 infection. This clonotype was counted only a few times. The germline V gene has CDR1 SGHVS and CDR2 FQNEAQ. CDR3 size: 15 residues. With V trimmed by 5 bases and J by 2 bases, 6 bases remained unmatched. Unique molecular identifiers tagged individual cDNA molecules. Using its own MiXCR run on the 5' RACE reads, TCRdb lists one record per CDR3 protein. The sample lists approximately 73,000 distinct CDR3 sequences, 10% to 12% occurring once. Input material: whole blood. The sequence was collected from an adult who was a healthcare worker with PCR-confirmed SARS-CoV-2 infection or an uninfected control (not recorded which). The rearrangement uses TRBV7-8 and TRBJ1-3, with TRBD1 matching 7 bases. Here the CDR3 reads CASSPRQGTGNTIYF. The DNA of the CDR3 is TGTGCCAGCAGCCCACGACAGGGAACTGGAAACACCATATATTTT.